This T cell receptor (beta chain) was recorded in a study of T cell responses to AZD1222 COVID-19 vaccine. Across the whole study: Second-dose timings of about 4 or about 12 weeks were pooled.

Whole-study results and caveats: The CD4 TCRs associated with vaccination extended across spike and predominated at 160-218 and 743-854.

Profiling relied on immunoSEQ multiplex PCR, and the TCRdb table lists in-frame clones only, not all of them. The table includes 55,000 to 70,000 clones, around nine tenths detected once. On this clone: Antigen specificity is unknown.

V was pared by 6 bases and J by 11 bases, with 14 bases between. The V gene's germline CDR1 is LNHDA and CDR2 SQIVND (reference sequence). The CDR3 loop spans 13 amino acids. The receptor comes from an adult in good health. The sequencing here drew on peripheral blood, taken on day 0 of AZD1222 vaccination. V gene TRBV19 combines with J gene TRBJ1-6; D remains unclear. CDR3 amino acids: CASSQRAAPPLHF. The CDR3 region has the DNA TGTGCCAGTAGCCAGAGGGCCGCGCCACCCCTCCACTTT.